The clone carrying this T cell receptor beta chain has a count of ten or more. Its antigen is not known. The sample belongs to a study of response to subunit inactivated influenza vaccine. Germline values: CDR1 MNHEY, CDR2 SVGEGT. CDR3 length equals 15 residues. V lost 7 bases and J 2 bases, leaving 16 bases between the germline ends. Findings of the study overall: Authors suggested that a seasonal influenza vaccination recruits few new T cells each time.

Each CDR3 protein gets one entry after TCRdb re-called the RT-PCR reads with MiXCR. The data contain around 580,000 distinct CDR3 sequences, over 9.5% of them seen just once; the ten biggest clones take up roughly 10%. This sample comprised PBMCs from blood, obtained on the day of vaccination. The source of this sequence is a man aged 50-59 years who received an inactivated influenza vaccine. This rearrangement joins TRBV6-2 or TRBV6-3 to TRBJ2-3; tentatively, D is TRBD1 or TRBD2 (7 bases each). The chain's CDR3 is CASNYRGGYTDTQYF. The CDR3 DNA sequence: TGTGCCAGCAACTACAGGGGAGGGTACACAGATACGCAGTATTTT.